Following are 30 T cell receptor beta chains from one sample sequenced in a study of blood T cell repertoires in COVID-19. TCRdb's table, derived via immunoSEQ multiplex PCR, lists solely in-frame clones and lacks some. Here the sample spans 490,000 or so clones, roughly nine tenths being singletons. The sample consisted of PBMCs or T cells enriched from blood (not recorded which). These receptors were collected from an older woman who had recovered from COVID-19.

The chain combines TRBV10-3 with TRBJ2-1; 8 positions match TRBD1. Germline V gene lookup returns CDR1 ENHRY and CDR2 SYGVKD. CDR3 size: 15 residues. The ends lost 6 bases at V and 0 bases at J; junction bases unmatched: 4. This CDR3 reads CAISLGQGSYNEQFF. CDR3 nucleotides: TGTGCCATCAGCCTCGGACAGGGCTCCTACAATGAGCAGTTCTTC.

Turning to this clone: Other DNA sequences in the same sample also yield this CDR3. V and J are TRBV24-1 and TRBJ1-4; perhaps TRBD1 as D (6 bases). Germline V gene sequence: CDR1 KGHDR, CDR2 SFDVKD. Trimming stripped 5 bases from V and 3 bases from J, with 9 bases between. The CDR3 is 14 amino acids. In nucleotides, the CDR3 is TGTGCCACCAGTGCCAGGGGAGCTAATGAAAAACTGTTTTTT. It specifies CATSARGANEKLFF.

Of note for this clone: The junction differs from germline at one of its ends, possibly a read error. The sample carries other DNA sequences with the same CDR3. The CDR3 DNA reads as TGTGCCACCCGACAGGGCCTCGCCGATGAAGCCTTCTTT. Amino acid sequence: CATRQGLADEAFF. This chain links TRBV5-4 with TRBJ1-1; 7 bases fit TRBD1. Per germline, CDR1 SGHNT and CDR2 YYREEE (reference sequence). The CDR3 length is 13 residues.

The genes are TRBV14 and TRBJ1-2, with D maybe TRBD1 (6 bases). Trimming removed 3 bases at V and 4 bases at J, with 18 bases between. Germline lookup yields CDR1 SGHDN and CDR2 FVKESK. This CDR3 has 16 residues. The DNA of the CDR3 is TGTGCCAGCAGCCATCTCAGGGACACGGGTATCTATGGCTACACCTTC. It yields the protein CASSHLRDTGIYGYTF.

V usage is TRBV19 and J usage is TRBJ2-1, with a possible D match to TRBD1 (5 bases). Trimming removed 5 bases from V and 8 bases from J, with 16 bases in between. CDR3 length: 14 amino acids. Germline lookup yields CDR1 LNHDA and CDR2 SQIVND (reference sequence). CDR3 in amino acids: CASSWGPALDEQFF. The CDR3 DNA follows: TGTGCCAGTAGTTGGGGCCCCGCTCTGGATGAGCAGTTCTTC.

This chain connects TRBV10-3 to TRBJ1-5, with a tentative D call TRBD1 (6 bases). V dropped 2 bases and J dropped 1 base, with 15 bases sitting between them. Germline values: CDR1 ENHRY, CDR2 SYGVKD. The CDR3 covers 17 residues. The CDR3 DNA sequence: TGTGCCATCAGTGAGGCTGGTGGGGGCGCGAGCAATCAGCCCCAGCATTTT. Its protein is CAISEAGGGASNQPQHF.

This clone was seen only a few times. The chain's CDR3 is CASSLGQITYNEQFF. For the CDR3, the DNA is TGTGCCAGCAGTTTGGGGCAGATTACCTACAATGAGCAGTTCTTC. The chain joins TRBV28 to TRBJ2-1; a weak D match, TRBD1 (5 bases). CDR3 length equals 15 residues. Per the germline V gene, CDR1 is MDHEN and CDR2 is SYDVKM. Trimming removed 3 bases from V and 2 bases from J, with 11 bases in between.

This chain connects TRBV10-3 to TRBJ2-5; the D is unclear. Germline lookup yields CDR1 ENHRY and CDR2 SYGVKD. The CDR3 runs 14 residues. V gave up 0 bases and J gave up 5 bases, with 10 bases separating them. In DNA, the CDR3 is TGTGCCATCAGTGAGTCTGACTTGAGGGAGACCCAGTACTTC. This translates into CAISESDLRETQYF.

The chain links TRBV7-8 to TRBJ1-5, with D hard to call. This CDR3 comprises 13 residues. Trimming shortened V by 3 bases and J by 2 bases, and 5 bases separated the two germline ends. Germline CDR1 and CDR2: SGHVS and FQNEAQ. Here the CDR3 DNA reads TGTGCCAGCAGCTTCGCGGGCAATCAGCCCCAGCATTTT. It codes for CASSFAGNQPQHF.

The gene calls are TRBV24-1 and TRBJ2-3; TRBD1 aligns across 9 bases. V lost 0 bases, J lost 0 bases, and 0 bases stayed unmatched. The CDR3 covers 16 residues. Germline CDR1 reads KGHDR; CDR2 reads SFDVKD. The CDR3 DNA reads TGTGCCACCAGTGATTTGGGGACAGGGAGCACAGATACGCAGTATTTT. Translating gives CATSDLGTGSTDTQYF.

The table lists this clone with a count of one. The gene calls are TRBV5-4 and TRBJ2-2; D is perhaps TRBD1 (6 bases). Germline V gene sequence: CDR1 SGHNT, CDR2 YYREEE (reference sequence). V was shortened by 4 bases and J by 1 base, with 11 bases between the two germline ends. This CDR3 contains 15 residues. The CDR3 nucleotides are TGTGCCAGCAGCATACCGGGACAGAACACCGGGGAGCTGTTTTTT. Protein: CASSIPGQNTGELFF.

The CDR3 DNA reads TGTGCCAGCAGCCCCCAAACCTACAATGAGCAGTTCTTC. It translates to CASSPQTYNEQFF. The genes are TRBV9 and TRBJ2-1, with D uncertain. V lost 4 bases and J 2 bases, leaving 7 bases between the germline ends. CDR1 is SGDLS, CDR2 YYNGEE, per germline. There are 13 residues in the CDR3.

This clone occurred once. The chain uses TRBV3-1 (or the pseudogene TRBV3-2) and TRBJ1-1; D is unresolved. Germline V gene data show CDR1 as LGHDT and CDR2 as YNNKEL (reference sequence). The V gene lost 0 bases and the J gene lost 1 base, with 15 bases spanning the gap. The CDR3 contains 17 residues. CDR3 loop: CASSQEGVTLWNTEAFF. In DNA form, the CDR3 reads TGTGCCAGCAGCCAAGAAGGAGTCACCCTATGGAACACTGAAGCTTTCTTT.

The V call is TRBV5-1, the J call TRBJ2-3, with D possibly TRBD1 on 5 matching bases. V lost 2 bases to trimming and J lost 4 bases, with 17 bases between them. The length of the CDR3 is 16 residues. Germline loops: CDR1 SGHRS, CDR2 YFSETQ. The CDR3 is CASSFVGQGGPDTQYF. The CDR3 DNA is TGCGCCAGCAGCTTTGTCGGCCAGGGTGGCCCAGATACGCAGTATTTT.

The chain recombines TRBV2 with TRBJ2-5; 7 positions match TRBD1. Germline V lookup: CDR1 SNHLY, CDR2 FYNNEI. This CDR3 has 15 amino acids. Losses at the gene ends were 6 bases for V and 3 bases for J; bases not matched to a gene: 10. The DNA of the CDR3 is TGTGCCAGCAGGGGGGACAGCCTAGGGAAAGAGACCCAGTACTTC. Translation: CASRGDSLGKETQYF.

In this sample, this clone turned up once. V and J are TRBV11-3 and TRBJ1-1; 10 bases are a match to TRBD1. V lost 1 base and J lost 5; bases outside the gene matches: 4. CDR1 and CDR2 from the germline V gene are SGHNT and YENEEA. The CDR3 spans 15 residues. The CDR3 region is CASSLVRTGGTEAFF. In DNA form, the CDR3 reads TGTGCCAGCAGCTTAGTACGGACAGGGGGGACTGAAGCTTTCTTT.

Concerning this clone itself: Other nucleotide sequences in the sample specify the same CDR3. The V call is TRBV19, the J call TRBJ1-4; D is perhaps TRBD1 (6 bases). The V gene lost 2 bases and the J gene lost 5 bases, with 9 bases spanning the gap. The germline V gene has CDR1 LNHDA and CDR2 SQIVND (reference sequence). The CDR3 loop spans 14 amino acids. CDR3 region: CASSIRDKNEKLFF. Here the CDR3 DNA reads TGTGCCAGTAGTATACGGGACAAGAATGAAAAACTGTTTTTT.

This CDR3 is CASRERLAGSGELFF. CDR3 bases: TGTGCCAGCAGGGAACGACTAGCGGGGTCTGGGGAGCTGTTTTTT. The gene calls are TRBV13 and TRBJ2-2; 11 bases are shared with TRBD2. The CDR3 length is 15 residues. Germline CDR1 reads PRHDT; CDR2 reads FYEKMQ (reference sequence). After removal of 6 bases from V and 8 bases from J, the junction contained 8 bases not matched to a gene.

The chain couples TRBV6-6 to TRBJ1-3; TRBD1 matches 9 bases. This CDR3 spans 15 amino acids. V trimming: 6 bases; J trimming: 4 bases; junction bases outside the gene matches: 7. The germline CDR1 and CDR2 sequences are MNHNY and SVGAGI (reference sequence). The CDR3: CASSRQGDAGNTIYF. The CDR3 DNA sequence: TGTGCCAGCAGCCGACAGGGGGATGCGGGAAACACCATATATTTT.

The chain couples TRBV20-1 to TRBJ1-6, with 10 bases that match TRBD1. Per the germline V gene, CDR1 is DFQATT and CDR2 is SNEGSKA (reference sequence). The V and J ends lost 3 bases and 8 bases, in that order; junction bases with no gene match: 1. The CDR3 runs 13 residues. As DNA, the CDR3 is TGCAGTGCTAGTGGACAGGGGGATTCACCCCTCCACTTT. As protein: CSASGQGDSPLHF.

The rearrangement joins TRBV5-5 to TRBJ1-5, with 8 bases that match TRBD1. The trim removed 0 bases at V and 3 bases at J, leaving 2 bases unmatched. Germline-derived CDR1 and CDR2 are SGHKS and YYEKEE (reference sequence). The CDR3 is 15 residues long. The CDR3: CASSLAQGDNQPQHF. In DNA, the CDR3 is TGTGCCAGCAGCTTGGCACAGGGGGACAATCAGCCCCAGCATTTT.

The rearrangement links TRBV10-1 to TRBJ1-1, with D uncertain. The germline V gene has CDR1 WNHNN and CDR2 SYGVQD (reference sequence). V dropped 7 bases and J dropped 1 base, with 16 bases sitting between them. The CDR3 has 15 amino acids. The CDR3 protein is CASIPWRAGNTEAFF. As DNA, the CDR3 is TGCGCCAGCATTCCGTGGAGGGCGGGGAACACTGAAGCTTTCTTT.

This chain uses TRBV28 with TRBJ2-1; 8 nucleotides align to TRBD1. J lost 7 bases, V lost 2 bases, and 7 bases had no gene match. The CDR3 has 15 residues. Germline CDR1 is MDHEN and CDR2 is SYDVKM. The chain's CDR3 is CASSLQGAGRNEQFF. CDR3 nucleotide sequence: TGTGCCAGCAGTTTACAGGGGGCTGGGAGGAATGAGCAGTTCTTC.

The chain links TRBV24-1 to TRBJ1-6; 7 bases map to TRBD1. Unmatched junction bases numbered 8, after V lost 9 bases and J lost 4 bases. CDR3 length equals 15 residues. Germline V gene sequence: CDR1 KGHDR, CDR2 SFDVKD. CDR3 nucleotide sequence: TGTGCCACCTATCACACAGGGGCTTATAATTCACCCCTCCACTTT. This codes for CATYHTGAYNSPLHF.

J is TRBJ2-3 and V is TRBV5-6; 9 nucleotides match TRBD2. Germline V gives CDR1 SGHDT, CDR2 YYEEEE. V shed 3 bases, J shed 6 bases, and the junction held 20 bases outside the gene matches. This CDR3 region has 19 residues. Here the CDR3 reads CASSYNPWVSGGPSDTQYF. In DNA, the CDR3 is TGTGCCAGCAGCTACAACCCGTGGGTCAGCGGGGGGCCCTCGGATACGCAGTATTTT.

The genes are TRBV3-1 (or the pseudogene TRBV3-2) and TRBJ2-7, with 12 bases aligning to TRBD2. Germline CDR1 LGHDT, CDR2 YNNKEL (reference sequence). V shed 0 bases, J shed 7 bases, and the junction held 10 bases outside the gene matches. CDR3 length equals 17 residues. The CDR3: CASSQDWTSGALGEQYV. CDR3 sequence (DNA): TGTGCCAGCAGCCAAGATTGGACTAGCGGGGCCCTCGGTGAGCAGTACGTC.

J is TRBJ1-1 and V is TRBV5-1; 8 nucleotides align to TRBD1. Losses at the gene ends were 5 bases for V and 5 bases for J; bases not matched to a gene: 11. The CDR3 length is 15 residues. CDR1 SGHRS and CDR2 YFSETQ come from the germline V gene. CDR3 residues: CASRRGQGSGTEAFF. CDR3 DNA sequence: TGCGCCAGCAGGCGCGGACAGGGTTCGGGAACTGAAGCTTTCTTT.

V and J are TRBV19 and TRBJ2-1; 10 bases map to TRBD2. The CDR3 consists of 15 residues. V gave up 3 bases and J gave up 6 bases; unmatched junction bases: 5. CDR1 is LNHDA and CDR2 is SQIVND in the germline V gene (reference sequence). In DNA, the CDR3 is TGTGCCAGTAGTATCGCCAGCGGGGGGGCCAATGAGCAGTTCTTC. Protein: CASSIASGGANEQFF.

V usage is TRBV6-5 and J usage is TRBJ2-6, with D unclear. The germline CDR1 and CDR2 sequences are MNHEY and SVGAGI. The CDR3 has 15 residues. V was trimmed by 2 bases and J by 2 bases, leaving 7 bases between them. CDR3 residues: CASSYRTTGANVLTF. The CDR3 nucleotides are TGTGCCAGCAGTTACAGAACAACTGGGGCCAACGTCCTGACTTTC.

V is TRBV19 and J is TRBJ2-3; 12 bases align to TRBD2. CDR1 LNHDA and CDR2 SQIVND come from the germline V gene (reference sequence). Germline trimming cut 5 bases from V and 3 bases from J; bases unmatched to any gene: 9. CDR3 length: 17 amino acids. The chain's CDR3 is CASSQTSGGPGTDTQYF. Written as DNA, the CDR3 is TGTGCCAGTAGTCAGACTAGCGGGGGCCCGGGGACAGATACGCAGTATTTT.